Below, 8 T cell receptor beta chains from the same sample are listed, as sequenced in a study of vaccination and CD4 T cells after COVID-19. Sequenced with the Oncomine TCR Beta short-read assay was DNA taken from cultured CD4+ T cells. TCRdb re-called the PCR reads through MiXCR, storing one row per CDR3 protein. Of approximately 10,000 distinct CDR3 sequences in the sample, approximately 55% were seen once. These TCRs' antigens remain unknown. Treatment denoted: approximately 11-day PBMC culture with coronavirus spike peptide pools or control peptides (ViraFEST assay). The sample taken for sequencing was CD4+ T cells from blood, cultured in vitro. The receptors come from a human donor who had recovered from COVID-19.

The V call is TRBV7-9, the J call TRBJ2-5, with 11 bases identical to TRBD2. CDR1 and CDR2 (germline): SEHNR, FQNEAQ (reference sequence). V trimming: 0 bases; J trimming: 6 bases; junction bases outside the gene matches: 6. The CDR3 sequence is 16 residues long. The CDR3 here is CASSLASLAGGQTQYF. CDR3 nucleotide sequence: TGTGCCAGCAGCTTAGCCTCTCTAGCGGGGGGACAGACCCAGTACTTC.

The chain joins TRBV10-1 to TRBJ1-1, with D possibly matching TRBD1 (6 bases). The CDR3 spans 14 residues. Germline values: CDR1 WNHNN, CDR2 SYGVQD (reference sequence). The V and J ends lost 4 bases and 4 bases respectively, with 13 bases between them. In DNA form, the CDR3 reads TGCGCCAGCAGTGTCGGGGACACGGGCACTGAAGCTTTCTTT. Encoded protein: CASSVGDTGTEAFF.

This chain joins TRBV6-1 and TRBJ1-2, with D unresolved. This CDR3 has 12 residues. From germline, CDR1 is MNHNS and CDR2 SASEGT. The germline V and J ends were trimmed by 4 bases and 6 bases, with 9 bases remaining between them. CDR3 in amino acids: CASSVRIHGYTF. The CDR3 region has the DNA TGTGCCAGCAGTGTGAGGATTCATGGCTACACCTTC.

The gene calls are TRBV12-3 or TRBV12-4 and TRBJ2-1; the D gene is possibly TRBD2 (5 bases). V was trimmed by 3 bases and J by 5 bases, leaving 14 bases between them. This CDR3 is built from 15 residues. The CDR3 coding sequence is TGTGCCAGCAGTTTTTCGGGGTCCCCTCACAATGAGCAGTTCTTC. Translation gives CASSFSGSPHNEQFF.

The chain carries TRBV25-1 and TRBJ1-1, with TRBD1 matching over 7 bases. The CDR3 contains 13 residues. From germline, CDR1 is MGHDK and CDR2 SYGVNS. V shed 5 bases and J 11 bases; nucleotides not matched to a gene: 11. The CDR3 loop is CASSLTTGEEAFF. In DNA, the CDR3 is TGTGCCAGCAGTCTTACTACAGGGGAGGAGGCTTTCTTT.

This clonotype was counted only a few times. This sequence joins TRBV27 and TRBJ1-2; 9 bases fit TRBD1. Trimming at V came to 5 bases and at J to 10 bases, leaving 11 bases not matched to a gene. There are 14 residues in the CDR3. The V gene's germline CDR1 is MNHEY and CDR2 SMNVEV (reference sequence). DNA of the CDR3: TGTGCCAGCAGTGCTCACAGGGGGCCATCCCCCTACACCTTC. This translates into CASSAHRGPSPYTF.

This clonotype was seen a few times. The chain combines TRBV24-1 with TRBJ2-2; no firm D call. CDR3 length: 12 amino acids. The V gene's germline CDR1 is KGHDR and CDR2 SFDVKD. V dropped 6 bases and J dropped 7 bases, with 8 bases sitting between them. The CDR3 coding sequence is TGTGCCACCAGTAGCCCCTTCGGGGAGCTGTTTTTT. This codes for CATSSPFGELFF.

V and J are TRBV19 and TRBJ1-2, with 10 positions matching TRBD1. Unmatched junction bases numbered 4, after V lost 0 bases and J lost 6 bases. The germline V gene encodes CDR1 LNHDA and CDR2 SQIVND (reference sequence). The CDR3 spans 15 residues. The CDR3 loop reads CASSIDMTGGNGYTF. The CDR3 DNA sequence: TGTGCCAGTAGTATAGACATGACAGGGGGCAATGGCTACACCTTC.